A single sample is the source of the 26 T cell receptor beta chains below, sequenced in a study of blood T cells in healthy people across ages (dated by TCRdb to between 2014 and 2017). The library was generated by 5' RACE. This sample was sequenced with an Illumina HiSeq 2500. The second PCR ran for roughly 7 to 11 cycles and used a J-beta primer mix along with a sample-barcoded 5' primer. The public reads were reanalyzed by TCRdb: fastp trimming at Q25, MiXCR alignment, in-frame beta chains only. When rows share a CDR3 protein, they turn into one entry using the most common DNA and genes. Here the sample has 700,000 to 1,000,000 distinct CDR3 sequences; roughly 44% occur a single time. The ten largest make up roughly 19% of the sample. The sample was blood. The receptors come from a man aged 60-69 years in good health.

This chain links TRBV4-3 with TRBJ1-6; tentatively, D is TRBD1 (5 bases). The CDR3 consists of 15 residues. Germline V gene data show CDR1 as LGHNA and CDR2 as YSLEER. The ends were cut back, 5 bases at V and 8 bases at J, with 16 bases in the middle. CDR3 DNA sequence: TGCGCCAGCAGCTCGAAGAGCAGGGATCATTCACCCCTCCACTTT. The encoded protein is CASSSKSRDHSPLHF.

This clonotype was recorded a few times. This sequence joins TRBV27 and TRBJ1-2; 7 bases match TRBD1. Trimming cost V 6 bases and J 8 bases; bases outside gene matches: 6. Germline CDR1 reads MNHEY; CDR2 reads SMNVEV (reference sequence). This CDR3 has 12 residues. The CDR3 nucleotides are TGTGCCAGCAGGACAGGGCTTGAGGGCTACACCTTC. Translation gives CASRTGLEGYTF.

The gene calls are TRBV18 and TRBJ1-1, with 7 bases fitting TRBD1. V trimming: 3 bases; J trimming: 5 bases; junction bases outside the gene matches: 3. The germline V gene has CDR1 KGHSH and CDR2 LQKENI. This CDR3 has 13 residues. For the CDR3, the DNA is TGTGCCAGCTCACCCACAGGGGCAACTGAAGCTTTCTTT. It codes for CASSPTGATEAFF.

A word on this clonotype: One end of the junction varies from germline; a read error may be responsible. The chain combines TRBV10-3 with TRBJ2-7; D remains unclear. CDR1 ENHRY and CDR2 SYGVKD come from the germline V gene. CDR3 length: 12 residues. The CDR3 is CALSREVYEQYF. In nucleotides, the CDR3 is TGTGCCCTCAGTCGAGAGGTCTACGAGCAGTACTTC.

This clonotype was detected a few times. J is TRBJ1-2 and V is TRBV6-1; D gene unclear. In germline, CDR1 is MNHNS, CDR2 SASEGT. Trimming took 7 bases from V and 5 from J, leaving 11 bases between them. This CDR3 region has 12 residues. The DNA for the CDR3 is TGTGCCAGCATCACCACGCTTTATGGCTACACCTTC. Translated: CASITTLYGYTF.

The sample holds a few counts of this clonotype. The V and J genes are TRBV15 and TRBJ2-5, with 12 bases lining up with TRBD2. Unmatched junction bases numbered 5, after V lost 1 base and J lost 2 bases. The V gene's germline CDR1 is LNHNV and CDR2 YYDKDF (reference sequence). CDR3 length: 17 residues. CDR3 loop: CATSRGLLAGGQETQYF. In nucleotides, the CDR3 is TGTGCCACCAGCAGAGGGTTACTAGCGGGAGGTCAAGAGACCCAGTACTTC.

The rearrangement joins TRBV5-6 to TRBJ1-4; no definite D call. There are 14 residues in the CDR3. V lost 5 bases, J lost 0 bases, and 8 bases lay in between. CDR1 and CDR2 from the germline V gene are SGHDT and YYEEEE. The chain's CDR3 is CASRNTTTNEKLFF. Written as DNA, the CDR3 is TGTGCCAGCAGAAATACAACAACTAATGAAAAACTGTTTTTT.

The chain has TRBV15 and TRBJ2-7, with TRBD2 identical over 10 bases. The DNA end is a closer match to TRBJ2-5, so the J assignment may be wrong. Germline CDR1 reads LNHNV; CDR2 reads YYDKDF (reference sequence). The CDR3 is 17 residues long. CDR3 coding DNA: TGTGCCACCAGCAGAGGGCACTCTAGCGGGGGATCAGGGACCCAGTACTTC. This gives the protein CATSRGHSSGGSGTQYF.

This chain joins TRBV4-3 and TRBJ2-7, with D unresolved. Germline V lookup: CDR1 LGHNA, CDR2 YSLEER. The CDR3 contains 13 residues. V dropped 1 base and J dropped 6 bases, with 10 bases sitting between them. The CDR3 DNA reads as TGCGCCAGCAGCCAAGTTTCCGGCGGCGAGCAGTACTTC. It specifies CASSQVSGGEQYF.

With respect to this clonotype: Since a much larger clone is just one base distant, this may be a read error. The chain joins TRBV5-1 to TRBJ2-7; D uncertain. The germline CDR1 and CDR2 sequences are SGHRS and YFSETQ. V was clipped by 4 bases and J by 3 bases, with 11 bases between them. The CDR3 loop spans 13 amino acids. The CDR3 nucleotides read TGCGCCAGCAGCCCTGACTGGTACTACGAGCAGTACTTC. Its protein product is CASSPDWYYEQYF. Full variable domain (outside the CDR3, taken from reference TRBV5-1 and TRBJ2-7): KAGVTQTPRYLIKTRGQQVTLSCSPISGHRSVSWYQQTPGQGLQFLFEYFSETQRNKGNFPGRFSGRQFSNSRSEMNVSTLELGDSALYLCASSPDWYYEQYFGPGTRLTVT.

The CDR3: CASRKERGGTGELFF. The DNA for the CDR3 is TGTGCCAGCAGGAAAGAGCGGGGGGGCACCGGGGAGCTGTTTTTT. The chain recombines TRBV2 with TRBJ2-2; 10 positions match TRBD2. V gave up 6 bases and J gave up 4 bases; unmatched junction bases: 5. Germline V gives CDR1 SNHLY, CDR2 FYNNEI. The CDR3 length is 15 residues.

The chain links TRBV7-2 to TRBJ1-5, with D hard to call. Germline values: CDR1 SGHTA, CDR2 FQGNSA. This CDR3 is 14 amino acids long. V dropped 3 bases and J dropped 6 bases, with 12 bases sitting between them. The CDR3 protein is CASSFGWESQPQHF. The CDR3 bases are TGTGCCAGCAGCTTTGGTTGGGAGTCTCAGCCCCAGCATTTT. Supplemented by reference TRBV7-2 and TRBJ1-5, the full variable domain reads GAGVSQSPSNKVTEKGKDVELRCDPISGHTALYWYRQSLGQGLEFLIYFQGNSAPDKSGLPSDRFSAERTGGSVSTLTIQRTQQEDSAVYLCASSFGWESQPQHFGDGTRLSIL.

This clonotype turned up a few times. The CDR3 DNA reads as TGTGCCAGCAGCCGGGACAGGAGGGGGGTCGATGAGCAGTTCTTC. Protein sequence: CASSRDRRGVDEQFF. V and J are TRBV5-6 and TRBJ2-1; 8 bases line up with TRBD1. This CDR3 comprises 15 residues. The ends lost 4 bases at V and 8 bases at J; junction bases unmatched: 11. Germline lookup yields CDR1 SGHDT and CDR2 YYEEEE.

V usage is TRBV4-3 and J usage is TRBJ2-3; 11 bases align to TRBD1. Germline-derived CDR1 and CDR2 are LGHNA and YSLEER. J gave up 4 bases and V 1 base, and 10 bases lay outside the gene matches. The CDR3 covers 18 residues. CDR3 sequence: CASSQGVFSGQGADTQYF. The CDR3 DNA is TGCGCCAGCAGCCAAGGGGTCTTCTCGGGACAGGGGGCAGATACGCAGTATTTT.

The chain links TRBV3-1 to TRBJ1-6; no firm D call. The CDR3 loop spans 14 amino acids. Germline CDR1 is LGHDT and CDR2 is YNNKEL (reference sequence). Trimming stripped 1 base from V and 9 bases from J, with 10 bases between. This CDR3 reads CASSQVFGFSPLHF. The CDR3 DNA reads TGTGCCAGCAGCCAAGTCTTCGGTTTTTCACCCCTCCACTTT.

This clonotype has only a few counts. Germline is not matched at one junction end, which may reflect a read error. This rearrangement joins TRBV7-3 to TRBJ2-3, with 7 positions matching TRBD2. This CDR3 region has 15 residues. CDR1 is SGHTA, CDR2 FQGTGA, per germline. CDR3 amino acids: CASSFKRGYTYTQYF. CDR3 nucleotides: TGTGCCAGCAGCTTTAAGCGGGGCTACACATATACGCAGTATTTT.

In this sample, this clonotype turned up many times. CDR3 coding DNA: TGCGCCAGCAGCTTGGAGGGTAAGGCCCGGGGGGCCCTCCACTTT. Translated: CASSLEGKARGALHF. This chain joins TRBV5-1 and TRBJ1-6, with TRBD1 as a possible D gene (5 bases). This CDR3 has 15 amino acids. Germline CDR1 and CDR2: SGHRS and YFSETQ. Trimming stripped 0 bases from V and 14 bases from J, with 18 bases between.

This rearrangement joins TRBV2 to TRBJ2-6; 7 bases are shared with TRBD2. The CDR3 has 18 amino acids. Per germline, CDR1 SNHLY and CDR2 FYNNEI. Trimming at V came to 6 bases and at J to 0 bases, leaving 11 bases not matched to a gene. CDR3 in DNA: TGTGCCAGCAGGCGGGAGTGGGGAAGCTCCTCTGGGGCCAACGTCCTGACTTTC. It encodes CASRREWGSSSGANVLTF.

The CDR3 spells CASRPGQGMGSYEQYF. The DNA of the CDR3 is TGTGCCAGCAGACCGGGACAGGGGATGGGATCCTACGAGCAGTACTTC. The chain combines TRBV28 with TRBJ2-5; 10 nucleotides align to TRBD1. The DNA end is a closer match to TRBJ2-7, so the J assignment may be wrong. The CDR3 has 16 amino acids. Germline V gives CDR1 MDHEN, CDR2 SYDVKM.

A remark on this clonotype: At one of its ends the junction is not consistent with the germline gene, which may arise from a read error. The chain is built from TRBV9 and TRBJ2-2; no clear D gene. This CDR3 has 16 residues. Germline V lookup: CDR1 SGDLS, CDR2 YYNGEE. CDR3 region: CASSVGVLGNTGELFF. The CDR3 nucleotides are TGTGCCAGCAGCGTAGGGGTGTTGGGGAACACCGGAGAGCTGTTTTTT.

This chain joins TRBV20-1 and TRBJ2-3, with 12 nucleotides matching TRBD2. V gave up 0 bases and J gave up 5 bases; unmatched junction bases: 12. CDR1 and CDR2 (germline): DFQATT, SNEGSKA (reference sequence). CDR3 size: 18 residues. CDR3 sequence reads: CSARDSAKLAGGQDTQYF. The CDR3 bases are TGCAGTGCTAGAGATTCCGCCAAACTAGCGGGGGGACAAGATACGCAGTATTTT.

This chain joins TRBV20-1 and TRBJ2-4; D is perhaps TRBD1 (6 bases). Gene TRBJ2-7 matches the end of the DNA better, so the J call may be wrong. The CDR3 loop spans 14 amino acids. Per germline, CDR1 DFQATT and CDR2 SNEGSKA (reference sequence). CDR3 DNA sequence: TGCAGTGCTAGAGATCCGAGGGACACCTACGAGCAGTACTTC. Its translation is CSARDPRDTYEQYF.

Written as DNA, the CDR3 is TGTGCCAGCAGCTTAGCGCGCGGGACGGTGATGGGTCAAGAGACCCAGTACTTC. It yields the protein CASSLARGTVMGQETQYF. This sequence joins TRBV7-8 and TRBJ2-5, with D perhaps matching TRBD2 (6 bases). CDR3 size: 18 residues. Germline V gene sequence: CDR1 SGHVS, CDR2 FQNEAQ. V lost 0 bases to trimming and J lost 2 bases, with 19 bases between them.

V gene TRBV9 combines with J gene TRBJ2-3; the D call may be TRBD1 or TRBD2 (5 bases each). CDR1 SGDLS and CDR2 YYNGEE come from the germline V gene. This CDR3 has 14 amino acids. Deletions cut 3 bases from V and 2 bases from J, with 10 bases between. The CDR3 DNA reads as TGTGCCAGCAGCGGGGGGATATCCACAGATACGCAGTATTTT. Translated, it gives CASSGGISTDTQYF.

The CDR3 coding sequence is TGTGCCGGGACGGGGACAAGGAACGAGCAGTACTTC. This encodes CAGTGTRNEQYF. This chain uses TRBV30 with TRBJ2-7; possible D gene TRBD1, 6 bases. The CDR3 loop spans 12 amino acids. V dropped 8 bases and J dropped 5 bases, with 16 bases sitting between them. The V gene's germline CDR1 is GTSNPN and CDR2 SVGIG (reference sequence).

This clonotype was picked up a small number of times. This chain joins TRBV20-1 and TRBJ2-4, with TRBD1 matching 9 bases. The CDR3 totals 14 residues. Unmatched junction bases numbered 5, after V lost 3 bases and J lost 5 bases. CDR1 DFQATT and CDR2 SNEGSKA come from the germline V gene (reference sequence). In DNA, the CDR3 is TGCAGTGCTAGGGGACAGGGAGGGGAAAACATTCAGTACTTC. Translated, it gives CSARGQGGENIQYF.